This T cell receptor beta chain is from a study of response to subunit inactivated influenza vaccine. General study findings and limits: Each seasonal influenza vaccination, the authors suggested, recruits few new T cells.

V lost 3 bases and J lost 2; bases outside the gene matches: 10. This CDR3 region has 17 residues. CDR1 and CDR2 from the germline V gene are KGHSH and LQKENI. About this clonotype: The target antigen is unknown.

From the RT-PCR reads, TCRdb called clonotypes with MiXCR, one entry per CDR3 protein. The table has about 650,000 distinct CDR3 sequences, 11% to 15% seen once. V usage is TRBV18 and J usage is TRBJ1-1; 9 nucleotides align to TRBD1. The sequence was obtained from a man aged 45-65 years who received an inactivated influenza vaccine. The sequenced sample was PBMCs from blood, obtained 14 to 15 days before vaccination. CDR3 amino acids: CASSPARDRDLNTEAFF. In DNA, the CDR3 is TGTGCCAGCTCACCTGCCCGGGACAGGGATCTAAACACTGAAGCTTTCTTT.